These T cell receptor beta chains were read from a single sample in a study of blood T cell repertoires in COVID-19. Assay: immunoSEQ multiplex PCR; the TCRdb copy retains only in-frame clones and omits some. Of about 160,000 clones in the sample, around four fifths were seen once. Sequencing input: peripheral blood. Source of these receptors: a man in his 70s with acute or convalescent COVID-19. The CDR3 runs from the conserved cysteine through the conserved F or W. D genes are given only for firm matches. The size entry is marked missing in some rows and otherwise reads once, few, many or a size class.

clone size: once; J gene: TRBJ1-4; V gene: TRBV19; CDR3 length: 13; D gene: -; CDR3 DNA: TGTGCCAGTAGTGCGGGGTGGCATGAAAAACTGTTTTTT; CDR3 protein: CASSAGWHEKLFF
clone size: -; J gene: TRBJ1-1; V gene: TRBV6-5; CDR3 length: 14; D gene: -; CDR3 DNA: TGTGCCAGCAGCTTTACCGCTAGGAACACTGAAGCTTTCTTT; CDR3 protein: CASSFTARNTEAFF
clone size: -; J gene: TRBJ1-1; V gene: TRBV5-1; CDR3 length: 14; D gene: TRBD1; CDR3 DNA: TGCGCCAGCAGCTTGAGGGACAGGGGGAATGAAGCTTTCTTT; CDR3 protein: CASSLRDRGNEAFF
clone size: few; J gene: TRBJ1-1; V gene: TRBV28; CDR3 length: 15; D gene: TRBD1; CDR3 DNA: TGTGCCAGCAGGACTCCGGGACAGTTTTCGAATGAGGCTTTCTTT; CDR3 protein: CASRTPGQFSNEAFF
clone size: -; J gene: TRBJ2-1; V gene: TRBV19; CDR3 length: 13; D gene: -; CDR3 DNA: TGTGCCAGTAGTTCGGCGGGGTACAATGAGCAGTTCTTC; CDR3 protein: CASSSAGYNEQFF
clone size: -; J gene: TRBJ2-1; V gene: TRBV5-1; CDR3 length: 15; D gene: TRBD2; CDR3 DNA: TGCGCCAGCAGCTTTCTCGGGGGGGCAACCAATGAGCAGTTCTTC; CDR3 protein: CASSFLGGATNEQFF
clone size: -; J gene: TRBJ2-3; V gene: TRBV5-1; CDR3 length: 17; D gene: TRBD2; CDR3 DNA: TGCGCCAGCAGCTCGGGACTAGCGGGCCGGGGCACAGATACGCAGTATTTT; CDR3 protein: CASSSGLAGRGTDTQYF
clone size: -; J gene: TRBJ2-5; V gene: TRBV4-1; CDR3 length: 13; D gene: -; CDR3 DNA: TGCGCCAGCAGCCAAATTAGAGGAGAGACCCAGTACTTC; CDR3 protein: CASSQIRGETQYF
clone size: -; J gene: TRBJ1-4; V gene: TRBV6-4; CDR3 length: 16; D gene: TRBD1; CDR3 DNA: TGTGCCAGCAGTCCGGGACAGGGTCTTCCAAATGAAAAACTGTTTTTT; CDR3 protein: CASSPGQGLPNEKLFF
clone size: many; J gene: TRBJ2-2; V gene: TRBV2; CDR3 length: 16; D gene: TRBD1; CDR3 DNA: TGTGCCAGCACTCACCAGACAGGGTCGAACACCGGGGAGCTGTTTTTT; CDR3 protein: CASTHQTGSNTGELFF
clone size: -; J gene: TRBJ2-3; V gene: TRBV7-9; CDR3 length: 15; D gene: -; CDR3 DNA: TGTGCCAGCAGCTTGTTTGACAGACTCACAGATACGCAGTATTTT; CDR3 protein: CASSLFDRLTDTQYF
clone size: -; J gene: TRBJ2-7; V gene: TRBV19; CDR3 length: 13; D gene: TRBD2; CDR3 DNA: TGTGCCAGTAGTAGCGGGAGGGCTGGCGAGCAGTACTTC; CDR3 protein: CASSSGRAGEQYF
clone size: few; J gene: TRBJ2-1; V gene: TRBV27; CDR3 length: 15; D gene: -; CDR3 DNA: TGTGCCAGCAGTTTGGGACTGGAACTCTACAATGAGCAGTTCTTC; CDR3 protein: CASSLGLELYNEQFF
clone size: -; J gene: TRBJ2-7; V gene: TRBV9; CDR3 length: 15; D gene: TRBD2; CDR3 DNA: TGTGCCAGCAGCACAGGGACTAGCGGGAGCTACGAGCAGTACTTC; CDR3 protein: CASSTGTSGSYEQYF
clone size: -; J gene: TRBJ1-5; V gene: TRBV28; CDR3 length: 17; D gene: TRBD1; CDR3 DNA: TGTGCCAGCAGTTTAATAGCCGACAGGGGGAGCAATCAGCCCCAGCATTTT; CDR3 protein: CASSLIADRGSNQPQHF
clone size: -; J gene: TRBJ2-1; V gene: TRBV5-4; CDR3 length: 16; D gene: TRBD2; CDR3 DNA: TGTGCCAGCAGCTTGGCAGGGCTAGCGGGCCACAATGAGCAGTTCTTC; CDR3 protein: CASSLAGLAGHNEQFF
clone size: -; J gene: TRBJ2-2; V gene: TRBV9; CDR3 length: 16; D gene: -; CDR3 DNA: TGTGCCAGCAGCGGAGGGGCGGGAACGGGGACCGGGGAGCTGTTTTTT; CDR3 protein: CASSGGAGTGTGELFF
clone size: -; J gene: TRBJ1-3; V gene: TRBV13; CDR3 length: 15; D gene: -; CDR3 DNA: TGTGCCAGCAGCTCGGACAGCAACTCTGGAAACACCATATATTTT; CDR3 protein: CASSSDSNSGNTIYF
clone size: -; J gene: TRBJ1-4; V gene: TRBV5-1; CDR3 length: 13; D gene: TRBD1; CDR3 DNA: TGCGCCAGCAGCGGGGGACAGGGGCGAAAACTGTTTTTT; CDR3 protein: CASSGGQGRKLFF
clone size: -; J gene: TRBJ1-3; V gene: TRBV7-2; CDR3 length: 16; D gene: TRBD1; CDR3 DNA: TGTGCCAGCAGCTTAACGGGACAGGGGGCTGGAAACACCATATATTTT; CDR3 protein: CASSLTGQGAGNTIYF
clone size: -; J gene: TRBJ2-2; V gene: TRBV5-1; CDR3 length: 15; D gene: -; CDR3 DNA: TGCGCCAGCAGCTTTGTAGCGACGAACACCGGGGAGCTGTTTTTT; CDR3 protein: CASSFVATNTGELFF
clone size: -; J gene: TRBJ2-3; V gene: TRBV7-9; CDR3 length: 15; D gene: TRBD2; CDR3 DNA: TGTGCCAGCAGCACGACTAGCGGGGCCACAGATACGCAGTATTTT; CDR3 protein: CASSTTSGATDTQYF
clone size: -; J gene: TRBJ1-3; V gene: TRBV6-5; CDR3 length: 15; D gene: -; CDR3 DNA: TGTGCCAGCAGTTACTCAGGGGAAGGTGGAAACACCATATATTTT; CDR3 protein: CASSYSGEGGNTIYF
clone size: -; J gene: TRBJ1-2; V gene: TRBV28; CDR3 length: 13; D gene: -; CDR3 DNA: TGTGCCAGCAGTTTACAGGGCCCGTATGGCTACACCTTC; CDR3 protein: CASSLQGPYGYTF
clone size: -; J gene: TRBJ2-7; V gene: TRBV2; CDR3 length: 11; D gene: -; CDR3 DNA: TGTGCCAGCACTCTAACCTACGAGCAGTACTTC; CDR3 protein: CASTLTYEQYF
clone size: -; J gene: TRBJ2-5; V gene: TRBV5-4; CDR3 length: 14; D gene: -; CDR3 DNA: TGTGCCAGCAGCTTGGACAGCAGGCAAGAGACCCAGTACTTC; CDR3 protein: CASSLDSRQETQYF
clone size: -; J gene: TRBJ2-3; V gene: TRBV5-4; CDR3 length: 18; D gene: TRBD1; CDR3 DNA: TGTGCCAGCAGCAGACACCGGGACAGGGGTCTTGGCACAGATACGCAGTATTTT; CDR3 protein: CASSRHRDRGLGTDTQYF
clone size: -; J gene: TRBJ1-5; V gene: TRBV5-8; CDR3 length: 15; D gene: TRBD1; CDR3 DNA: TGTGCCAGCAGCTTTACAGGGGGGCCTGTTCGTACCCAGCATTTT; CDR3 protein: CASSFTGGPVRTQHF
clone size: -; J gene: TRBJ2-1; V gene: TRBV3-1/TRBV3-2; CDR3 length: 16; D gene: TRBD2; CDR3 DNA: TGTGCCAGCAGCCAACGTCCTAGCGGGAACTACAATGAGCAGTTCTTC; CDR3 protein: CASSQRPSGNYNEQFF
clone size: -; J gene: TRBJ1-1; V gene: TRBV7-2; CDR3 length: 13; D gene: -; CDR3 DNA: TGTGCCAGCAGCGCGGGACCGAAATTGGCAGCTTTCTTT; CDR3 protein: CASSAGPKLAAFF
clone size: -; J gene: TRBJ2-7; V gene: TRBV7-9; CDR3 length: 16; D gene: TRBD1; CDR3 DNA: TGTGCCAGCAGCCACCAGTCGGGACAGGAGACCTACGAGCAGTACTTC; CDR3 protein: CASSHQSGQETYEQYF
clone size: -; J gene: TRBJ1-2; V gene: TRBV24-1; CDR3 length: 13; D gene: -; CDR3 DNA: TGTGCCACCAGCGGCCCAGGTGGGGCTGGCTACACCTTC; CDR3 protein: CATSGPGGAGYTF
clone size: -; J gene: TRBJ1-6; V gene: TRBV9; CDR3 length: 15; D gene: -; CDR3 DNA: TGTGCCAGCAGCCTAGGGGGGGTTTTAGGTTCACCCCTCCACTTT; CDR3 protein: CASSLGGVLGSPLHF
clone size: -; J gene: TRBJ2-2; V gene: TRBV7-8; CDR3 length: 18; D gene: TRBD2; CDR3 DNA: TGTGCCAGCAGCTTAAAAGGGACTAGCGGTGCGAACACCGGGGAGCTGTTTTTT; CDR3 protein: CASSLKGTSGANTGELFF
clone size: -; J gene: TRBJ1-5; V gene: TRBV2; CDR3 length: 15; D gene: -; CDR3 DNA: TGTGCCAGCAAGGAGACCGGCCCGGGGAATCAGCCCCAGCATTTT; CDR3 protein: CASKETGPGNQPQHF
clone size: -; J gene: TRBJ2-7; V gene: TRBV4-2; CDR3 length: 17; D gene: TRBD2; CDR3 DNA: TGTGCCAGCAGCCAACAAGAAAGACTAGCGGGAGGCAATGAGCAGTACTTC; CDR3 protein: CASSQQERLAGGNEQYF
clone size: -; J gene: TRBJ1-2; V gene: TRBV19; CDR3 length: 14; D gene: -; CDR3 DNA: TGTGCCAGTAGTCCTCAGGGAATAAGATATGGCTACACCTTC; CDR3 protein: CASSPQGIRYGYTF
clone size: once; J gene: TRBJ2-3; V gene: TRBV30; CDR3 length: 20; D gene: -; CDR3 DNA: TGTGCCTGGAGTCTCTCCAGGGGGCAGGGAGGGAAAGGTAGCACAGATACGCAGTATTTT; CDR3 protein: CAWSLSRGQGGKGSTDTQYF
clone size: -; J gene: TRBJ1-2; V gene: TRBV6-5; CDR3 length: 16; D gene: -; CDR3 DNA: TGTGCCAGCAGTTACTCGCGGGAAACCTCTAACTATGGCTACACCTTC; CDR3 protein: CASSYSRETSNYGYTF
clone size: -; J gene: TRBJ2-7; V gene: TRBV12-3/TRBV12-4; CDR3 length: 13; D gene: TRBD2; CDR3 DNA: TGTGCCAGCTCCTCAGCGGGGGGGCTTGAGCAGTACTTC; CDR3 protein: CASSSAGGLEQYF
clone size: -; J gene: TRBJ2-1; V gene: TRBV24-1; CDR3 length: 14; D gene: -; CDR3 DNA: TGTGCCACCAGTGACCCGACTAGCTACAATGAGCAGTTCTTC; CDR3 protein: CATSDPTSYNEQFF
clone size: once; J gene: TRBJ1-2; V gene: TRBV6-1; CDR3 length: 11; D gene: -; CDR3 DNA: TGTGCCAGCAGTGAATGGGCCGGCTACACCTTC; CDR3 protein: CASSEWAGYTF
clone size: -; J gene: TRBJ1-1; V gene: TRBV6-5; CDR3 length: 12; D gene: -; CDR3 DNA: TGTGCCAGCACCTCGACAGGCATTGAAGCTTTCTTT; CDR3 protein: CASTSTGIEAFF
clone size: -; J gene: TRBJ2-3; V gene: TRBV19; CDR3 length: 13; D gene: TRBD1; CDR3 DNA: TGTGCCAGTACCGGACAGGGAGCAGATACGCAGTATTTT; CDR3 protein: CASTGQGADTQYF
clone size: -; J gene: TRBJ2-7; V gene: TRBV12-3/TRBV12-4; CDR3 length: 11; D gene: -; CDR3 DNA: TGTGCCAGCAGCCCCTCTAACGAGCAGTACTTC; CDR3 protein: CASSPSNEQYF
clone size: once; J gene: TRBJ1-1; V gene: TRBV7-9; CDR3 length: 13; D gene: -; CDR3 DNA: TGTGCCAGCAGCTTAGGCAGGAACACTGAAGCTTTCTTT; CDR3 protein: CASSLGRNTEAFF
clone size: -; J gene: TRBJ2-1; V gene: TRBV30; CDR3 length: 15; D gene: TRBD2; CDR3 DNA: TGTGCCTGGGCAACGACTAGCATTGGTGTGAGTGAGCAGTTCTTC; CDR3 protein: CAWATTSIGVSEQFF
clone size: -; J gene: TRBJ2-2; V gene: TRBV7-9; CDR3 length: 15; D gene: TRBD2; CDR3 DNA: TGTGCCAGCAGCCCCGGGACTAGTGGTCTCGGGGAGCTGTTTTTT; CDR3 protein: CASSPGTSGLGELFF
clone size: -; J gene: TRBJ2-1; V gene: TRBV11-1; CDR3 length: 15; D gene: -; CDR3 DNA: TGTGCCAGCAGCTTAGCGGCAGGGGGAGGCAATGAGCAGTTCTTC; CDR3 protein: CASSLAAGGGNEQFF
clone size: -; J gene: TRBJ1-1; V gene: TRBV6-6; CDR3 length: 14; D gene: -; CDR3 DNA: TGTGCCAGCAGTTACTCAGGGAGGGGCGCCGAAGCTTTCTTT; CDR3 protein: CASSYSGRGAEAFF
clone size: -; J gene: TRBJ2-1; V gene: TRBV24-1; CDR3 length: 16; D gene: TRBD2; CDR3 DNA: TGTGCCACCAGCCCCCTTTTAGCGGGGGGTCGGAATGAGCAGTTCTTC; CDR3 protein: CATSPLLAGGRNEQFF
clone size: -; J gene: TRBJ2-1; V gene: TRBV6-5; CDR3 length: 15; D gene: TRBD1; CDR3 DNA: TGTGCCAGCAACCGGGACAGGGAGACCTACAATGAGCAGTTCTTC; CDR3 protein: CASNRDRETYNEQFF
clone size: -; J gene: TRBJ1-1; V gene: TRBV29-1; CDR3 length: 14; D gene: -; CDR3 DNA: TGCAGCGTTTGTCATAGGGCGGGATGCACTGAAGCTTTCTTT; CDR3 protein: CSVCHRAGCTEAFF